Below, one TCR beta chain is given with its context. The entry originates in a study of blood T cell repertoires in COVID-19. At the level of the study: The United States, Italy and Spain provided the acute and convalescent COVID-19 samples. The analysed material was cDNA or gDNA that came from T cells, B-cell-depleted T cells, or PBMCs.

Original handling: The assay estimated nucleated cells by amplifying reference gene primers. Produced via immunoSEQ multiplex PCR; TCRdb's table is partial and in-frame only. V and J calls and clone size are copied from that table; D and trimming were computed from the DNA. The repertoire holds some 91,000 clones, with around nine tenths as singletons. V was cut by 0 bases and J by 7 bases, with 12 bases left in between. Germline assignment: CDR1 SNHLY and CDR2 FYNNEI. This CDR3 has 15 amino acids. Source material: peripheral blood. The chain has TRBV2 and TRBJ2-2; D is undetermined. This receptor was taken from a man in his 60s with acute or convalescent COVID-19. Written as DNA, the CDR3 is TGTGCCAGCAGTGAAGCCGGAGCAGTGGGCGGGGAGCTGTTTTTT. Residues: CASSEAGAVGGELFF.